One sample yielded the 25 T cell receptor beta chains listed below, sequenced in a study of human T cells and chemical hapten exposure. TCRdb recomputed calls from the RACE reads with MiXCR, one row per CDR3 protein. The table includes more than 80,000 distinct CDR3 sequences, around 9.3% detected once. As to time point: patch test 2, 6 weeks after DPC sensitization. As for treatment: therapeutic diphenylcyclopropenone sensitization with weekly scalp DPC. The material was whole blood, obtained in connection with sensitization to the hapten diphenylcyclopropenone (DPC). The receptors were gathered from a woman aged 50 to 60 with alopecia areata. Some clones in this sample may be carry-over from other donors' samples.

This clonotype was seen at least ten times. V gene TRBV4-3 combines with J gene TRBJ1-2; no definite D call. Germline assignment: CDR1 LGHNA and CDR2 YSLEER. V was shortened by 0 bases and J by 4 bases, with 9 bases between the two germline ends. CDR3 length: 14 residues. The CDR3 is CASSQERVGYGYTF. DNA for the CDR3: TGCGCCAGCAGCCAAGAACGAGTAGGCTATGGCTACACCTTC.

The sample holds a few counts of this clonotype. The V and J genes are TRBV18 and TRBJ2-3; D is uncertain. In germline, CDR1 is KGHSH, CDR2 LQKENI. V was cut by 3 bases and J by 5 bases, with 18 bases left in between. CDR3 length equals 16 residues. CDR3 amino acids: CASSPEIDLDGDTQYF. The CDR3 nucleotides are TGTGCCAGCTCACCGGAAATCGACTTAGACGGAGATACGCAGTATTTT.

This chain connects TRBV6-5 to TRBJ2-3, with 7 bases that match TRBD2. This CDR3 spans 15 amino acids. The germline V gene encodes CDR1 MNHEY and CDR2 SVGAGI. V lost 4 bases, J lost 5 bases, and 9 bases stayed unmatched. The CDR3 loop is CASSSSGAARDTQYF. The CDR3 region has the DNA TGTGCCAGCAGTTCTAGCGGCGCCGCCAGAGATACGCAGTATTTT.

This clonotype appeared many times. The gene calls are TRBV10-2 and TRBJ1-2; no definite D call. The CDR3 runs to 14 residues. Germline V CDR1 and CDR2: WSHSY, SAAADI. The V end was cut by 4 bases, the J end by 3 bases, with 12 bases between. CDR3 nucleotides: TGCGCCAGCAGTGGGAACCCCGGCTACTATGGCTACACCTTC. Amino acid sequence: CASSGNPGYYGYTF.

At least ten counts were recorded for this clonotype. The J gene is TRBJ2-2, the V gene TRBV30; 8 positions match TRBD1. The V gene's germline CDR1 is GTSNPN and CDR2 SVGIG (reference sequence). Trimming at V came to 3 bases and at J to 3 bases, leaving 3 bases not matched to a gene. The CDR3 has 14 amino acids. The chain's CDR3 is CAWRTGVHTGELFF. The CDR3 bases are TGTGCCTGGAGGACAGGGGTCCACACCGGGGAGCTGTTTTTT.

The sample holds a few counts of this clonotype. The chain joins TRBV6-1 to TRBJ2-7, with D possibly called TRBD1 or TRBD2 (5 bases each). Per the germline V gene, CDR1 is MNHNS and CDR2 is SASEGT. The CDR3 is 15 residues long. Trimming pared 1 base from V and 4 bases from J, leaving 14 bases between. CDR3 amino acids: CASSEGGPASYEQYF. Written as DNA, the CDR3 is TGTGCCAGCAGTGAAGGGGGACCGGCCTCATACGAGCAGTACTTC.

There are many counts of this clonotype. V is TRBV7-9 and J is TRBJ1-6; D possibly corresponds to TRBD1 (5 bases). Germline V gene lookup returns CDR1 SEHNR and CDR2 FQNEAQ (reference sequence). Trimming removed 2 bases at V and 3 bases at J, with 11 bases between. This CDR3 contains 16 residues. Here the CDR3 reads CASSLSAGFYNSPLHF. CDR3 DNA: TGTGCCAGCAGCTTATCGGCAGGGTTCTATAATTCACCCCTCCACTTT.

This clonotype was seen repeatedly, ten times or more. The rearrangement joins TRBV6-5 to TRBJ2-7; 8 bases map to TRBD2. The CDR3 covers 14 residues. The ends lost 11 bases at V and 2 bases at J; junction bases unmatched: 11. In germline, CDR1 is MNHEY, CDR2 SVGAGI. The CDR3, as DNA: TGTGCCGCGCGGACTAGCTTCTTCCCCTACGAGCAGTACTTC. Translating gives CAARTSFFPYEQYF.

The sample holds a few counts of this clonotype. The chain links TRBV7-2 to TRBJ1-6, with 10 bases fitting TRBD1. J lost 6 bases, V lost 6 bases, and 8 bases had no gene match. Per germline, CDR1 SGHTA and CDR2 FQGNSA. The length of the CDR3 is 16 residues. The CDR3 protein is CASRQTGGMVNSPLHF. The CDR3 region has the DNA TGTGCCAGCAGACAGACAGGGGGCATGGTTAATTCACCCCTCCACTTT.

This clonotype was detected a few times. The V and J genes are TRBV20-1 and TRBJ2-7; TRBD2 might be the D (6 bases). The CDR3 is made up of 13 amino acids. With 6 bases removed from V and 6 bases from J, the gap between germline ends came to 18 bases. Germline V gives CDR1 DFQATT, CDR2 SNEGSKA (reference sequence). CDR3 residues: CSAGEGRMREQYF. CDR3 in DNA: TGCAGTGCGGGGGAAGGGAGGATGCGCGAGCAGTACTTC.

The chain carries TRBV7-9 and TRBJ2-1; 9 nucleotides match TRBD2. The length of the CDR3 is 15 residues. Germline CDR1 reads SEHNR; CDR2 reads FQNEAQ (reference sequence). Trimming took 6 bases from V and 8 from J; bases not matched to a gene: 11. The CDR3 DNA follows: TGTGCCAGCAGAGTGTCGCTAGCGGGATTCGATGAGCAGTTCTTC. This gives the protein CASRVSLAGFDEQFF.

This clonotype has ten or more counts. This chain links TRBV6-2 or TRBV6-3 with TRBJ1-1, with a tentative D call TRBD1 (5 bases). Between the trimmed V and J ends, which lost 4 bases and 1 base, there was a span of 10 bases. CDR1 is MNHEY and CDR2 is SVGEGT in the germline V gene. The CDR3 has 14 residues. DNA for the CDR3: TGTGCCAGCAGTTCTGCAGGGTGGAACACTGAAGCTTTCTTT. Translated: CASSSAGWNTEAFF.

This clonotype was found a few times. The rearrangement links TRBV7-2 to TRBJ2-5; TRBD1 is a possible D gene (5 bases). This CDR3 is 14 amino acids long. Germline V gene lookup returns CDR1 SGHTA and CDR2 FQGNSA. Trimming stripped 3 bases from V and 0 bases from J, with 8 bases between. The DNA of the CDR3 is TGTGCCAGCAGCTTCCGGACACACCAAGAGACCCAGTACTTC. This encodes CASSFRTHQETQYF. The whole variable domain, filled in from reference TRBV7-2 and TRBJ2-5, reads GAGVSQSPSNKVTEKGKDVELRCDPISGHTALYWYRQSLGQGLEFLIYFQGNSAPDKSGLPSDRFSAERTGGSVSTLTIQRTQQEDSAVYLCASSFRTHQETQYFGPGTRLLVL.

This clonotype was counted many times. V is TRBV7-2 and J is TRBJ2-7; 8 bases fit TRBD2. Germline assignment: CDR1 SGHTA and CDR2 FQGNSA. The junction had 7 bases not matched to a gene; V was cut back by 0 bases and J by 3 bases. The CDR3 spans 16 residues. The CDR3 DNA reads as TGTGCCAGCAGCTTAGCGATATCCAGCGGGAGCTACGAGCAGTACTTC. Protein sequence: CASSLAISSGSYEQYF.

DNA of the CDR3: TGCGCCAGCAGCCAAGATCCCCCCGGGGGCAGCTACGAGCAGTACTTC. It is translated as CASSQDPPGGSYEQYF. The chain combines TRBV4-1 with TRBJ2-7; D is possibly TRBD1 or TRBD2 (6 bases each). From germline, CDR1 is MGHRA and CDR2 YSYEKL. Trimming shortened V by 0 bases and J by 3 bases, and 15 bases separated the two germline ends. This CDR3 is 16 amino acids long.

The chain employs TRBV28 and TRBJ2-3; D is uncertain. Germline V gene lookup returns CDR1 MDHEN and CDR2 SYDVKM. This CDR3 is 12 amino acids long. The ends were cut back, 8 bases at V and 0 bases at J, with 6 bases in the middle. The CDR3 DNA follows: TGTGCCAGCTTCTCCAGCACAGATACGCAGTATTTT. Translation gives CASFSSTDTQYF.

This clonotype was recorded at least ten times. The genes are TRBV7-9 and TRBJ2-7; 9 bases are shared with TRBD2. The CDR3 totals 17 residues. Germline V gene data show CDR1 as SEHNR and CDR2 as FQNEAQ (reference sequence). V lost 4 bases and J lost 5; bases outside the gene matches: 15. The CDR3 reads CASSSTTLAGVVDEQYF. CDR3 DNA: TGTGCCAGCAGCTCCACGACTTTAGCGGGAGTAGTCGACGAGCAGTACTTC.

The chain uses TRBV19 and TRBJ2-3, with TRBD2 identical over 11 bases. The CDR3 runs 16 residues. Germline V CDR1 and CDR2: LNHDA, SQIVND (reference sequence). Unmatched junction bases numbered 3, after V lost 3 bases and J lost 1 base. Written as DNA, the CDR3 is TGTGCCAGTAGTATGCTTAGCGGGAGGGGCACAGATACGCAGTATTTT. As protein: CASSMLSGRGTDTQYF. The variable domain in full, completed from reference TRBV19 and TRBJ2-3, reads DGGITQSPKYLFRKEGQNVTLSCEQNLNHDAMYWYRQDPGQGLRLIYYSQIVNDFQKGDIAEGYSVSREKKESFPLTVTSAQKNPTAFYLCASSMLSGRGTDTQYFGPGTRLTVL.

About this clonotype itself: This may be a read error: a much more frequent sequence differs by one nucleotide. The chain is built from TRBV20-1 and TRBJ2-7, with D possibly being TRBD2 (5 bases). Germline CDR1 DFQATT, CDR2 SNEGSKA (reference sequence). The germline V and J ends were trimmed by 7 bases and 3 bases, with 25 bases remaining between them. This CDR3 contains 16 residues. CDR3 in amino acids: CSVSPLTPGKGYEQYF. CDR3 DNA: TGCAGTGTTAGTCCTCTTACCCCGGGAAAGGGCTACGAGCAGTACTTC.

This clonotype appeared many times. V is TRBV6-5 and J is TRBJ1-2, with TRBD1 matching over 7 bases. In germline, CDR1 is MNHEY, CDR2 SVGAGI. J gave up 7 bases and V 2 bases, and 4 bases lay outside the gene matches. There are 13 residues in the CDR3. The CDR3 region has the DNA TGTGCCAGCAGTTACAAGGGGGCGCTTGGCTACACCTTC. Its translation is CASSYKGALGYTF.

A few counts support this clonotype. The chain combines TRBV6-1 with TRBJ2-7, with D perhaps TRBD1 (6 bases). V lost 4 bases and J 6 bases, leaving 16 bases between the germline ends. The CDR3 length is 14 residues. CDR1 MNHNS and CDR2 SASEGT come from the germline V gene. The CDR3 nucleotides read TGTGCCAGCAGTGTTCAGGGGATGACGCGCGAGCAGTACTTC. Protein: CASSVQGMTREQYF.

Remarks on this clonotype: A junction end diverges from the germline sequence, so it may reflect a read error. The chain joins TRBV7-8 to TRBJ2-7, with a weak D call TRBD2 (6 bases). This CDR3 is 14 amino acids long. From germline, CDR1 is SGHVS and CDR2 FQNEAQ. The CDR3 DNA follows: TGTGCCAGCAGCTTAGCCGCGGGAAACTACGGGCAGTACTTC. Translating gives CASSLAAGNYGQYF.

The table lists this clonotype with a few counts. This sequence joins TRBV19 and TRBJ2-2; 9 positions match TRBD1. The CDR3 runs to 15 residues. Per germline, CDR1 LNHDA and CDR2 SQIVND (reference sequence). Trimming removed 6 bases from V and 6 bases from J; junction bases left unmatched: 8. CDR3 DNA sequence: TGTGCCAGTAGCCCCCGGACAGGGGATCCCGGGGAGCTGTTTTTT. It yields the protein CASSPRTGDPGELFF.

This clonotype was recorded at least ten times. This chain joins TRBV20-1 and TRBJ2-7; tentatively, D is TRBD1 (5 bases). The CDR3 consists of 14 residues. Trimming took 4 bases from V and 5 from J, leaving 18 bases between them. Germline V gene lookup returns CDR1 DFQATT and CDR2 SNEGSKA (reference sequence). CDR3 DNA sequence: TGCAGTGCTACCCAGGGCAATAATCGCGACGAGCAGTACTTC. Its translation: CSATQGNNRDEQYF.

The CDR3 region has the DNA TGTGCCAGCAGCCCCGCCCTCAGGGCAAACGAGCAGTACTTC. Amino acid sequence: CASSPALRANEQYF. The rearrangement uses TRBV7-2 and TRBJ2-7; a possible D gene is TRBD1 (5 bases). Germline CDR1 and CDR2: SGHTA and FQGNSA. Trimming pared 5 bases from V and 5 bases from J, leaving 16 bases between. The CDR3 runs to 14 residues.